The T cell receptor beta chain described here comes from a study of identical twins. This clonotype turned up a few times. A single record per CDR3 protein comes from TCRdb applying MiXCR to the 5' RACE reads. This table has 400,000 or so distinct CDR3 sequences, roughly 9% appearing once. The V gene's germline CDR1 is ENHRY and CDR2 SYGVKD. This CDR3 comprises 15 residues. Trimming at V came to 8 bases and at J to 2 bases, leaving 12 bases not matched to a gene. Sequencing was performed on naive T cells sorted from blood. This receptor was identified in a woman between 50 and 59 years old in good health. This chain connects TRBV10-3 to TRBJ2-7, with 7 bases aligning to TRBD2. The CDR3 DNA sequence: TGTGCCATCCAGCGGGCGGGAGATGGGACCTACGAGCAGTACGTC. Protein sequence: CAIQRAGDGTYEQYV.